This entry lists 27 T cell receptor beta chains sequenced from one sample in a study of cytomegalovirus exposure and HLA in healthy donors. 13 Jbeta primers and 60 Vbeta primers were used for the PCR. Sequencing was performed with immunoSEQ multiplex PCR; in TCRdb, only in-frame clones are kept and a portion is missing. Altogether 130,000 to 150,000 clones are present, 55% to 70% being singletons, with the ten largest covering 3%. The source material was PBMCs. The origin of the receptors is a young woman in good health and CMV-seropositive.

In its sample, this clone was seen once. The chain's CDR3 is CASSPGFYYNEQFF. The CDR3 DNA reads TGTGCCAGTAGTCCGGGGTTTTACTACAATGAGCAGTTCTTC. This chain joins TRBV19 and TRBJ2-1, with D possibly matching TRBD2 (5 bases). Per germline, CDR1 LNHDA and CDR2 SQIVND (reference sequence). The CDR3 totals 14 residues. The V end lost 5 bases, the J end lost 3 bases, and 11 bases lay between the germline ends.

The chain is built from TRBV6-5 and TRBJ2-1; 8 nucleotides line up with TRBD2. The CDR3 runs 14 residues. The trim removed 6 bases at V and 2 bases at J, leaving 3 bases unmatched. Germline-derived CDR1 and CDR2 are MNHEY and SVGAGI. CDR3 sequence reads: CASRAGVAYNEQFF. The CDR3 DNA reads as TGTGCCAGCAGAGCGGGAGTTGCCTACAATGAGCAGTTCTTC.

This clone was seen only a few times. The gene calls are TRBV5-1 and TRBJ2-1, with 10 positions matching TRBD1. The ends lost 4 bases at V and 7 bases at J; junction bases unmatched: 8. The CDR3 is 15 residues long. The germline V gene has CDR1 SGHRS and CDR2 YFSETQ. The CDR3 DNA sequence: TGCGCCAGCAGCCGTGGACAGGGGGTAAAGAATGAGCAGTTCTTC. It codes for CASSRGQGVKNEQFF.

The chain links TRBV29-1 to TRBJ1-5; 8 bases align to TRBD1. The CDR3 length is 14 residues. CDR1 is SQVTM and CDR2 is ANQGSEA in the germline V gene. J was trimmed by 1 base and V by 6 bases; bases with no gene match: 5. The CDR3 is CSVGQGASNQPQHF. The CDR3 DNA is TGCAGCGTGGGCCAGGGGGCCAGCAATCAGCCCCAGCATTTT.

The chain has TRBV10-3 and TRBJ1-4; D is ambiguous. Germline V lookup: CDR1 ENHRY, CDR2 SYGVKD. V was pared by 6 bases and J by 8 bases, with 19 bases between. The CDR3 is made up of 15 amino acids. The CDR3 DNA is TGTGCCATCAGATCCTCCGGGGTTGGAAGCGAAAAACTGTTTTTT. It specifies CAIRSSGVGSEKLFF.

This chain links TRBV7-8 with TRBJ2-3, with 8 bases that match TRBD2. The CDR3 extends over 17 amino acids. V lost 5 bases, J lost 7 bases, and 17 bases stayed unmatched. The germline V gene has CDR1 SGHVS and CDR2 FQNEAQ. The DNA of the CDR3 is TGTGCCAGCAGCCGCAGAGATTCGACTAGCGCGACGTATACGCAGTATTTT. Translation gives CASSRRDSTSATYTQYF.

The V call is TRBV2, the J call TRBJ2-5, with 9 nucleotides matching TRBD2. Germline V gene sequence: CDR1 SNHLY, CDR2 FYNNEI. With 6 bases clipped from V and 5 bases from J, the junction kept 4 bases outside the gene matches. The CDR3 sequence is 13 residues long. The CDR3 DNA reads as TGTGCCAGCAGAGTAGCGGGAGAGGAGACCCAGTACTTC. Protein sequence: CASRVAGEETQYF.

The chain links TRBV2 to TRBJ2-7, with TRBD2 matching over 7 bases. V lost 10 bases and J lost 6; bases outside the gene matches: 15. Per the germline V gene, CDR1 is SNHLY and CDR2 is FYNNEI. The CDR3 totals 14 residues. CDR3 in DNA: TGTGCCACGACGGACACAACTAGCGCCTCCGAGCAGTACTTC. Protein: CATTDTTSASEQYF.

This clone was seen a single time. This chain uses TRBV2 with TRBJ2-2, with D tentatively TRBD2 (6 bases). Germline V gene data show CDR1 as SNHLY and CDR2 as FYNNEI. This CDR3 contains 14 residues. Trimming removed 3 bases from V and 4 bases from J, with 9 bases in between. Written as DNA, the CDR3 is TGTGCCAGCAGTGACGGGGGTGGCACCGGGGAGCTGTTTTTT. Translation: CASSDGGGTGELFF.

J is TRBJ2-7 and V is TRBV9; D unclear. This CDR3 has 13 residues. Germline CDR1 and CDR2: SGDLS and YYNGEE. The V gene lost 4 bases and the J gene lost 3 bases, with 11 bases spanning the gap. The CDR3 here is CASSPDSSYEQYF. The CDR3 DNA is TGTGCCAGCAGCCCCGACTCCAGCTACGAGCAGTACTTC.

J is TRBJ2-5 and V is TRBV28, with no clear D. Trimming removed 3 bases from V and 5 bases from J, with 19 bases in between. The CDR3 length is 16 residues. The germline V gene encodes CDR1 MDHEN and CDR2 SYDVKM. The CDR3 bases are TGTGCCAGCAGTTTTATCAACTTTCGGGTTCGGGAGACCCAGTACTTC. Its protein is CASSFINFRVRETQYF.

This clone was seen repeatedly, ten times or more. The CDR3: CASTAGPGTGELFF. The DNA of the CDR3 is TGTGCCAGCACCGCAGGGCCGGGTACCGGGGAGCTGTTTTTT. This rearrangement joins TRBV6-4 to TRBJ2-2, with a weak D call TRBD1 (5 bases). V lost 7 bases, J lost 5 bases, and 14 bases lay in between. In germline, CDR1 is MRHNA, CDR2 SNTAGT. The CDR3 is 14 amino acids.

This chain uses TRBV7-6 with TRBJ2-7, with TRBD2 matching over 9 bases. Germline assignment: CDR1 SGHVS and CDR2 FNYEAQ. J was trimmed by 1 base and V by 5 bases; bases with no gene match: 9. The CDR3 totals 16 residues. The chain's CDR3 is CASSPGASGKSYEQYF. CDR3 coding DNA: TGTGCCAGCAGCCCTGGGGCTAGCGGGAAGTCCTACGAGCAGTACTTC.

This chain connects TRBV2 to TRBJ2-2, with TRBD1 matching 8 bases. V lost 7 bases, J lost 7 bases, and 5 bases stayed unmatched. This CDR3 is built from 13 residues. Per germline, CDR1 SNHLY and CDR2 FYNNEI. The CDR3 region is CASIGQGIGELFF. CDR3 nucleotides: TGTGCCAGCATAGGACAGGGTATCGGGGAGCTGTTTTTT.

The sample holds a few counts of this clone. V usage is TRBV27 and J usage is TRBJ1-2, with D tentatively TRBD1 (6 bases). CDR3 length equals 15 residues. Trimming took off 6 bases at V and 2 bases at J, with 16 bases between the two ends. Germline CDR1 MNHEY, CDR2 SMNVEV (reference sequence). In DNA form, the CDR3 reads TGTGCCAGCAGCCTACAGGGAGGGGCCAACTATGGCTACACCTTC. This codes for CASSLQGGANYGYTF.

The CDR3 DNA reads TGCGCCAGCAGTCAGGACAGGAGGGAGACCCAGTACTTC. Encoded protein: CASSQDRRETQYF. J is TRBJ2-5 and V is TRBV5-1, with 7 bases identical to TRBD1. With V trimmed by 5 bases and J by 5 bases, 6 bases remained unmatched. Germline CDR1 and CDR2: SGHRS and YFSETQ. There are 13 residues in the CDR3.

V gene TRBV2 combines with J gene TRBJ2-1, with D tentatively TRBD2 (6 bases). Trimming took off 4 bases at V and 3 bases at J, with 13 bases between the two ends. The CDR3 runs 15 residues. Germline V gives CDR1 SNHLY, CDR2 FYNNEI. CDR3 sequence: CASSAGLGGYNEQFF. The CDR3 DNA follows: TGTGCCAGCAGTGCGGGGCTGGGGGGCTACAATGAGCAGTTCTTC.

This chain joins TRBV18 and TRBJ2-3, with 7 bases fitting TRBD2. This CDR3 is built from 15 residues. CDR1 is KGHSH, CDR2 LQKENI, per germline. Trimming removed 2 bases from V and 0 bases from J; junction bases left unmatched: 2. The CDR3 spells CASSPGGGSTDTQYF. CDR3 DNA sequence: TGTGCCAGCTCACCAGGCGGGGGAAGCACAGATACGCAGTATTTT.

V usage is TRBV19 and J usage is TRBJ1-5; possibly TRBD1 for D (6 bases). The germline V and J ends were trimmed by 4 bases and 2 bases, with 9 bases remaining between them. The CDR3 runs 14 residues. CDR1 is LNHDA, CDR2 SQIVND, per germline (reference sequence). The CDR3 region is CASSTRQGNQPQHF. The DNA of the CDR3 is TGTGCCAGTAGTACAAGACAGGGCAATCAGCCCCAGCATTTT.

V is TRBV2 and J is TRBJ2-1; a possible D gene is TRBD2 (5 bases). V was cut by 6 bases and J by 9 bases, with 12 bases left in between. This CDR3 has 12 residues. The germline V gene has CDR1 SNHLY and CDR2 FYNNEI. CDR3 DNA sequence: TGTGCCAGCAGCCTCGGGCGGGCTGAGCAGTTCTTC. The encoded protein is CASSLGRAEQFF.

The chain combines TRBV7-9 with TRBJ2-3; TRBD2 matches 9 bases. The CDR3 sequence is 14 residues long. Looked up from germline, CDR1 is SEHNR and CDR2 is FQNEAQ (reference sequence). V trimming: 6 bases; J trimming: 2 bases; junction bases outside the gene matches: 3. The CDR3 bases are TGTGCCAGCAGTGGGACTAGCTACACAGATACGCAGTATTTT. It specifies CASSGTSYTDTQYF.

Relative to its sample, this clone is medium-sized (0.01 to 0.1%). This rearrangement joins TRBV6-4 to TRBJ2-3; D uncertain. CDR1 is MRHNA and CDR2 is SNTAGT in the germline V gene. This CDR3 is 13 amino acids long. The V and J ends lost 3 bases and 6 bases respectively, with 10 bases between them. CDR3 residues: CASSEKSWDTQYF. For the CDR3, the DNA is TGTGCCAGCAGTGAAAAGAGTTGGGATACGCAGTATTTT.

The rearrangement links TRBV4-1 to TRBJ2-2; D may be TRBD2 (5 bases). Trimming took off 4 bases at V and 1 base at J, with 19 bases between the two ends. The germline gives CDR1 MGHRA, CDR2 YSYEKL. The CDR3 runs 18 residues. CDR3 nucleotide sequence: TGCGCCAGCAGCCTTCTCGGGAACCGAGGCAGGAACACCGGGGAGCTGTTTTTT. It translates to CASSLLGNRGRNTGELFF.

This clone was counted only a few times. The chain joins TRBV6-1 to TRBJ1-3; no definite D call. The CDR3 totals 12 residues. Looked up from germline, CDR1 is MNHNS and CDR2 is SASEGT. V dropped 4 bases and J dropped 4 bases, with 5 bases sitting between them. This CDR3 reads CASSVGGNTIYF. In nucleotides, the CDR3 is TGTGCCAGCAGTGTCGGGGGAAACACCATATATTTT.

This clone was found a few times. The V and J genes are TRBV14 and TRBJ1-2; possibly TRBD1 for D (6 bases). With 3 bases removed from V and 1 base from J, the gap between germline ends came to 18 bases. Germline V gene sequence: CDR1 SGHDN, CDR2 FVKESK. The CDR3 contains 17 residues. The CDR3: CASSHPRTESFNYGYTF. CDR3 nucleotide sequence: TGTGCCAGCAGCCATCCTAGGACAGAGAGTTTTAACTATGGCTACACCTTC.

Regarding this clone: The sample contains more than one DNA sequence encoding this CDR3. In nucleotides, the CDR3 is TGTGCCAGCAGTTACACCCTAAGCGGCACAGATACGCAGTATTTT. This translates into CASSYTLSGTDTQYF. This sequence joins TRBV6-5 and TRBJ2-3, with D uncertain. Germline CDR1 is MNHEY and CDR2 is SVGAGI. The CDR3 loop spans 15 amino acids. Trimming pared 2 bases from V and 1 base from J, leaving 10 bases between.

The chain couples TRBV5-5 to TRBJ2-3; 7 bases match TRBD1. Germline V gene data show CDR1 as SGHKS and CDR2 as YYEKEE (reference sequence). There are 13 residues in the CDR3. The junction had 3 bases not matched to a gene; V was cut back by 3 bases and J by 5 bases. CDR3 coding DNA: TGTGCCAGCAGCTCGGGACAGCAAGATACGCAGTATTTT. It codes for CASSSGQQDTQYF.